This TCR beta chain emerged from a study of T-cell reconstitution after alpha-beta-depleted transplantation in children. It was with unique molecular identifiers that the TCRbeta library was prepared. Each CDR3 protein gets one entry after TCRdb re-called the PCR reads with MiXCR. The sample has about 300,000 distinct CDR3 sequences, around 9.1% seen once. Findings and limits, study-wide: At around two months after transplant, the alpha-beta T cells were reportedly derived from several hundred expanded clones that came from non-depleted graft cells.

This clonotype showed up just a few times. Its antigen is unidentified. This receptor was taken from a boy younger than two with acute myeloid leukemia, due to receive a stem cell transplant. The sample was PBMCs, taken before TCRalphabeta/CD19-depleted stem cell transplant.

The CDR3 sequence: CASSLGDAANTGELFF. For the CDR3, the DNA is TGTGCCAGCAGCTTGGGGGACGCCGCGAACACCGGGGAGCTGTTTTTT. The rearrangement uses TRBV5-5 and TRBJ2-2; D assignment may be TRBD1 or TRBD2 (5 bases each). The V end lost 0 bases, the J end lost 0 bases, and 9 bases lay between the germline ends. The CDR3 sequence is 16 residues long. The germline gives CDR1 SGHKS, CDR2 YYEKEE (reference sequence).